The rows below give T cell receptor beta chains drawn from one sample of a study of blood T cell repertoires in COVID-19. Profiled with immunoSEQ multiplex PCR; TCRdb holds only in-frame clones, not every one. The table records 120,000 or so clones, roughly 69% of them present only once. Sequencing input: peripheral blood. The receptors stem from a woman in her 70s with acute or convalescent COVID-19. The conserved cysteine and the conserved F or W are not part of the CDR3 here. Each record gives: clone size, V gene, J gene, CDR3 protein. Size is stated for part of the rows, as once, few or many counts, or as a class when the clone is expanded.

once,TRBV6-5,TRBJ2-7,ASSYNQDRPYEQY
-,TRBV10-2,TRBJ2-1,ASVGLAYNEQF
-,TRBV2,TRBJ2-7,ASRTSGSAHEQY
once,TRBV20-1,TRBJ2-1,SASTLQGVQYNEQF
-,TRBV6-4,TRBJ1-5,ASSDRGGGGNQPQH
-,TRBV2,TRBJ1-2,ASRDGQGADYGYT
-,TRBV6-5,TRBJ1-2,AIRGNWDGYT
once,TRBV11-2,TRBJ1-6,ASRLQGPDNSPLH
-,TRBV7-7,TRBJ2-5,ASSPLGARGGQETQY
-,TRBV6-6,TRBJ2-3,ASSNSQGPQTDTQY
-,TRBV5-5,TRBJ1-1,ASSLDRVTEAF